The TCR beta chain described here comes from a study of blood T cell repertoires in COVID-19. Germline CDR1 and CDR2: SEHNR and FQNEAQ (reference sequence). The CDR3 is made up of 15 amino acids. Trimming pared 4 bases from V and 1 base from J, leaving 13 bases between. Produced via immunoSEQ multiplex PCR; TCRdb's table is partial and in-frame only. Of 200,000 to 250,000 clones listed, roughly four fifths are singletons. V gene TRBV7-9 combines with J gene TRBJ2-5; TRBD1 is a possible D gene (6 bases). The source of this sequence is a woman in her 70s with COVID-19, enrolled during active disease. The specimen sequenced was peripheral blood. CDR3: CASSSSGTSQETQYF. The CDR3 DNA follows: TGTGCCAGCAGCTCATCCGGGACATCCCAAGAGACCCAGTACTTC.